This T cell receptor (beta chain) comes out of a study of post-analysis software for immune sequencing data. Whole-study findings and limits: Samples sharing a preparation batch grouped tightly together when assessed by F measure. For normalized Chao1 diversity, multiple sclerosis patients scored significantly lower than controls did. Roughly five TRBV segments were significantly more frequent in patients than in controls. TRBV5-6, TRBV5-1 and TRBV20-1 were among these segments.

Concerning this clonotype itself: Antigen specificity is unknown.

CDR1 and CDR2 from the germline V gene are SGHDT and YYEEEE. This CDR3 comprises 15 residues. The ends were cut back, 2 bases at V and 2 bases at J, with 11 bases in the middle. cDNA libraries for TCR beta contained unique molecular identifiers. Each CDR3 protein gets one entry after TCRdb re-called the PCR reads with MiXCR. The sample has roughly 800,000 distinct CDR3 sequences, about 27% seen once. The chain combines TRBV5-6 with TRBJ2-1, with D possibly called TRBD1 or TRBD2 (5 bases each). The sequence was collected from a girl aged 5 to 17 with multiple sclerosis. Sequenced input: blood. CDR3 loop: CASSFRGNPYNEQFF. Here the CDR3 DNA reads TGTGCCAGCAGCTTTCGGGGCAATCCCTACAATGAGCAGTTCTTC.